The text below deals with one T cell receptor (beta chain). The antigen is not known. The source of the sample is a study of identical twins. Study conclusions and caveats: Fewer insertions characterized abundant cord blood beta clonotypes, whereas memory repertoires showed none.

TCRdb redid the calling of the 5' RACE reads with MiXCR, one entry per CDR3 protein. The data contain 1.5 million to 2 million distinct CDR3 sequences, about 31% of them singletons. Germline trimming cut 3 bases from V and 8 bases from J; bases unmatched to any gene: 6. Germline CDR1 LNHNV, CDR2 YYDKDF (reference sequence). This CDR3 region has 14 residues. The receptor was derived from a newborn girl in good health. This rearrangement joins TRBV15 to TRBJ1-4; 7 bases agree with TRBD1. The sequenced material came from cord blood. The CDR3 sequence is CATSSPQGGEKLFF. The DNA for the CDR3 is TGTGCCACCAGCAGTCCGCAGGGGGGGGAAAAACTGTTTTTT.